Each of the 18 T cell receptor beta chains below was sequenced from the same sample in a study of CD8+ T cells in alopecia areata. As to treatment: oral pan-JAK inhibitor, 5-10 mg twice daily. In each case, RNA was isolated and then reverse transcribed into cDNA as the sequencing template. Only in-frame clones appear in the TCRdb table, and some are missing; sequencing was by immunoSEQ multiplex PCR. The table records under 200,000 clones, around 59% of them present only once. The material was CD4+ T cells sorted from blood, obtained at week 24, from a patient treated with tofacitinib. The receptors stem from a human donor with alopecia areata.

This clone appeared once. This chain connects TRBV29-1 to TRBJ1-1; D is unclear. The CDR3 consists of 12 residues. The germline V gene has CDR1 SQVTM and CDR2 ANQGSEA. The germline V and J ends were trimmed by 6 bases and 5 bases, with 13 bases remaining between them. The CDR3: CSVGGKGTEAFF. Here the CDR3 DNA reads TGCAGCGTAGGAGGAAAAGGGACTGAAGCTTTCTTT.

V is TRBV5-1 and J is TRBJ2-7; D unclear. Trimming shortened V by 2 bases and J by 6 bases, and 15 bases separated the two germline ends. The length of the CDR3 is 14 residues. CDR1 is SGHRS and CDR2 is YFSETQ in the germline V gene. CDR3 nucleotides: TGCGCCAGCAGCTTTTCCGACTCGCGCGGCGAGCAGTACTTC. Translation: CASSFSDSRGEQYF.

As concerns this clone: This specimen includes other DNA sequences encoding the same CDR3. CDR3 sequence reads: CASSPKGGTEAFF. CDR3 bases: TGTGCCAGCTCACCCAAGGGAGGCACTGAAGCTTTCTTT. The chain couples TRBV18 to TRBJ1-1; the D is unclear. The CDR3 sequence is 13 residues long. V gave up 3 bases and J gave up 4 bases, with 9 bases separating them. Germline lookup yields CDR1 KGHSH and CDR2 LQKENI.

The CDR3 nucleotides are TGCAGCGTCTTTAACTATGGCTACACCTTC. Protein product: CSVFNYGYTF. The chain links TRBV29-1 to TRBJ1-2; D gene ambiguous. This CDR3 region has 10 residues. Trimming removed 6 bases from V and 1 base from J, with 3 bases in between. CDR1 and CDR2 (germline): SQVTM, ANQGSEA.

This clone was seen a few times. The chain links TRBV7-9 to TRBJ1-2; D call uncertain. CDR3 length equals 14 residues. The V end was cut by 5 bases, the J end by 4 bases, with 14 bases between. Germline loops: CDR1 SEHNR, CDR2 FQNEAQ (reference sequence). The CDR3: CASSIQAPGYGYTF. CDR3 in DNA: TGTGCCAGCAGCATCCAAGCCCCGGGCTATGGCTACACCTTC.

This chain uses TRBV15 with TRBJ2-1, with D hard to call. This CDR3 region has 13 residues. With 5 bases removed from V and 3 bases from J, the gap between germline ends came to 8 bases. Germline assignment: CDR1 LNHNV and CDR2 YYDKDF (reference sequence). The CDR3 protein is CATSVGNYNEQFF. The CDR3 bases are TGTGCCACCAGCGTAGGGAACTACAATGAGCAGTTCTTC.

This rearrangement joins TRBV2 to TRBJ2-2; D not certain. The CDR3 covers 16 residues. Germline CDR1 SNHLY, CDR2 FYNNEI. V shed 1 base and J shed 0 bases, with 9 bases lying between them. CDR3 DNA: TGTGCCAGCAGTGAAGTGGGAACAACGAACACCGGGGAGCTGTTTTTT. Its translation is CASSEVGTTNTGELFF.

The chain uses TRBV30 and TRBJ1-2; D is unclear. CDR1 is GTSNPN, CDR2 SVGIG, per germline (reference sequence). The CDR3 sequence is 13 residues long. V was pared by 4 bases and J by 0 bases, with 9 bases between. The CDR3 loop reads CAWNGNSNYGYTF. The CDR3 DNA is TGTGCCTGGAACGGGAACTCTAACTATGGCTACACCTTC.

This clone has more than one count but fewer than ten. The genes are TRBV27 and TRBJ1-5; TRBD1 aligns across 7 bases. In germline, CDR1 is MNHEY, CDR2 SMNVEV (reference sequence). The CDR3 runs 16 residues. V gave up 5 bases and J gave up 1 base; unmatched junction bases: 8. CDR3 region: CASSLTGVPSNQPQHF. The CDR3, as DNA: TGTGCCAGCAGTCTCACAGGGGTCCCAAGCAATCAGCCCCAGCATTTT.

CDR3 nucleotide sequence: TGCGCCAGCAGCTTGGCTGAGGGACAGAACTATGGCTACACCTTC. Residues: CASSLAEGQNYGYTF. This rearrangement joins TRBV5-1 to TRBJ1-2; 7 nucleotides line up with TRBD1. Germline CDR1 SGHRS, CDR2 YFSETQ. J lost 2 bases, V lost 0 bases, and 4 bases had no gene match. The CDR3 has 15 residues.

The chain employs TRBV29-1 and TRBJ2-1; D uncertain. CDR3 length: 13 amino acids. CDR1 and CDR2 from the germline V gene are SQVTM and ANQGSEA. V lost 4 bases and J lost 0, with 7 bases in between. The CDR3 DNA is TGCAGCGTTGTCCCGAGCTCCTACAATGAGCAGTTCTTC. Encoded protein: CSVVPSSYNEQFF.

The CDR3 nucleotides read TGCGCCAGCAGCCGAGGGACAGCCTTCTACGAGCAGTACTTC. Its protein product is CASSRGTAFYEQYF. J is TRBJ2-7 and V is TRBV4-1; 7 nucleotides match TRBD1. The CDR3 contains 14 residues. V lost 4 bases, J lost 3 bases, and 6 bases stayed unmatched. Germline values: CDR1 MGHRA, CDR2 YSYEKL.

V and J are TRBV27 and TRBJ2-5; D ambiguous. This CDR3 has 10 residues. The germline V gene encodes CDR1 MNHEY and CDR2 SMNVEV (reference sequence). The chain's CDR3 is CAWWGETQYF. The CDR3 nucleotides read TGTGCGTGGTGGGGAGAGACCCAGTACTTC.

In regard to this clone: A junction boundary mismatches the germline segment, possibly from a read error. The CDR3 here is CASSLAGEQYF. As DNA, the CDR3 is TGTGCCAGCAGTTTGGCCGGCGAGCAGTACTTC. The rearrangement joins TRBV5-6 to TRBJ2-7; D is uncertain. The CDR3 loop spans 11 amino acids. CDR1 SGHDT and CDR2 YYEEEE come from the germline V gene.

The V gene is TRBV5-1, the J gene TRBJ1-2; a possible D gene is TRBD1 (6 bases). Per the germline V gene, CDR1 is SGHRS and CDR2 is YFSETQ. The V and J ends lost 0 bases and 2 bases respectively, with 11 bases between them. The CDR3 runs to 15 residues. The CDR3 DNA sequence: TGCGCCAGCAGCTTGGTGGTAGGGGGAAACTATGGCTACACCTTC. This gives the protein CASSLVVGGNYGYTF.

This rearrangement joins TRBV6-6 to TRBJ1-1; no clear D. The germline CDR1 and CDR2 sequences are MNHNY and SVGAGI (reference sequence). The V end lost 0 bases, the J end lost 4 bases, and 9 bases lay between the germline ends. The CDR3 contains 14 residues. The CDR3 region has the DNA TGTGCCAGCAGTTACTCAAGCGGCGGCACTGAAGCTTTCTTT. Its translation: CASSYSSGGTEAFF.

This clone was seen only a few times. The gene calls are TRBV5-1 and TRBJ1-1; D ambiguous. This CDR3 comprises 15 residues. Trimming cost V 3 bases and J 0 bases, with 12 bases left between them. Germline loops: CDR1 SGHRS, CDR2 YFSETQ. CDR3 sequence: CASSSDPGMNTEAFF. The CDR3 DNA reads TGCGCCAGCAGCTCTGACCCGGGCATGAACACTGAAGCTTTCTTT.

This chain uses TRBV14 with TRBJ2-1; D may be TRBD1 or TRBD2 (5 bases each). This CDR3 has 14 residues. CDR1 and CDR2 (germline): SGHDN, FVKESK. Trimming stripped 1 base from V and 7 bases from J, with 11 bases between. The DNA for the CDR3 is TGTGCCAGCAGCCAAGTACTAGGGGAAAATGAGCAGTTCTTC. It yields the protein CASSQVLGENEQFF.